A single sample is the source of the 24 T cell receptor beta chains below, sequenced in a study of beta chain features in type 1 diabetes. The whole isolated RNA underwent reverse transcription, so sequencing captured expressed TCRB transcripts. TCRdb's table, derived via immunoSEQ multiplex PCR, lists solely in-frame clones and lacks some. The profile shows tens of thousands of clones, around a third of them singletons. The sample taken for sequencing was stem cell memory CD4+ T cells from blood. These receptors were obtained from a woman aged 18 to 35 in good health.

A note on this clone: This sequence may be a read error, since a much larger clone differs from it by one base. The chain joins TRBV7-2 to TRBJ1-2; D gene uncertain. Trimming removed 1 base from V and 0 bases from J, with 3 bases in between. The CDR3 is 13 residues long. The germline CDR1 and CDR2 sequences are SGHTA and FQGNSA. The DNA for the CDR3 is TGTGCCAGCAGCTTAGACACTAACTATGGCTACACCTTC. It codes for CASSLDTNYGYTF.

This clone was counted only a few times. This chain uses TRBV4-3 with TRBJ2-1; D may be TRBD2 (6 bases). The ends were cut back, 1 base at V and 4 bases at J, with 14 bases in the middle. Per germline, CDR1 LGHNA and CDR2 YSLEER. The CDR3 has 16 residues. CDR3 in DNA: TGCGCCAGCAGCCAAGGAGGAGGGGCTAAGTACAATGAGCAGTTCTTC. Translation: CASSQGGGAKYNEQFF.

The chain uses TRBV6-5 and TRBJ2-2; D perhaps matches TRBD2 (6 bases). CDR1 and CDR2 from the germline V gene are MNHEY and SVGAGI. The V end was cut by 5 bases, the J end by 6 bases, with 10 bases between. The CDR3 contains 13 residues. The CDR3 protein is CASSTSSAGELFF. The CDR3 nucleotides are TGTGCCAGCAGTACCTCTAGCGCCGGGGAGCTGTTTTTT.

J is TRBJ2-4 and V is TRBV5-1, with D perhaps matching TRBD2 (6 bases). V was clipped by 0 bases and J by 9 bases, with 10 bases between them. Germline V gives CDR1 SGHRS, CDR2 YFSETQ. The CDR3 totals 13 residues. The CDR3 bases are TGCGCCAGCAGCTTGGCTGGGAGGAGCATTCAGTACTTC. Encoded protein: CASSLAGRSIQYF.

The chain is built from TRBV27 and TRBJ1-1; a weak D match, TRBD1 (6 bases). CDR1 and CDR2 (germline): MNHEY, SMNVEV (reference sequence). Trimming cost V 6 bases and J 4 bases, with 15 bases left between them. This CDR3 spans 14 amino acids. The CDR3 loop is CASSSTTGSTEAFF. The CDR3 bases are TGTGCCAGCAGCTCCACCACAGGGAGCACTGAAGCTTTCTTT.

In its sample, this clone was seen a few times. The chain uses TRBV9 and TRBJ2-1; 9 bases are a match to TRBD1. CDR3 size: 15 residues. Germline-derived CDR1 and CDR2 are SGDLS and YYNGEE. With V trimmed by 2 bases and J by 9 bases, 9 bases remained unmatched. CDR3 sequence reads: CASSVEGQGQSEQFF. The CDR3 nucleotides read TGTGCCAGCAGCGTTGAGGGACAGGGTCAGTCTGAGCAGTTCTTC.

This clone was observed a handful of times. The V gene is TRBV2, the J gene TRBJ2-7; D not certain. V was shortened by 5 bases and J by 8 bases, with 16 bases between the two germline ends. Germline CDR1 SNHLY, CDR2 FYNNEI. The CDR3 extends over 13 amino acids. CDR3 nucleotide sequence: TGTGCCAGCAGTACCACCCTCCGGGTCCAGCAGTACTTC. Residues: CASSTTLRVQQYF.

The gene calls are TRBV27 and TRBJ1-1; a weak D match, TRBD1 (6 bases). Germline assignment: CDR1 MNHEY and CDR2 SMNVEV (reference sequence). V shed 5 bases and J shed 0 bases, with 10 bases lying between them. This CDR3 contains 14 residues. CDR3 nucleotide sequence: TGTGCCAGCAGTCCCCGGACAGTGAACACTGAAGCTTTCTTT. It translates to CASSPRTVNTEAFF.

This clone turned up a few times. The gene calls are TRBV6-5 and TRBJ2-7; maybe TRBD1 (6 bases). From germline, CDR1 is MNHEY and CDR2 SVGAGI. V lost 2 bases to trimming and J lost 4 bases, with 15 bases between them. The CDR3 is 15 residues long. For the CDR3, the DNA is TGTGCCAGCAGTTACGCCGGGACAATGGCTTACGAGCAGTACTTC. Its translation: CASSYAGTMAYEQYF.

The chain has TRBV7-9 and TRBJ2-7, with 12 bases fitting TRBD2. CDR1 and CDR2 (germline): SEHNR, FQNEAQ (reference sequence). Trimming removed 1 base from V and 7 bases from J; junction bases left unmatched: 8. The CDR3 length is 16 residues. This CDR3 reads CASSLGTSGKAGEQYF. CDR3 sequence (DNA): TGTGCCAGCAGCTTAGGGACTAGCGGGAAGGCGGGGGAGCAGTACTTC.

This sequence joins TRBV2 and TRBJ1-2; 8 bases map to TRBD1. Germline V lookup: CDR1 SNHLY, CDR2 FYNNEI. With V trimmed by 5 bases and J by 8 bases, 13 bases remained unmatched. This CDR3 is 15 amino acids long. The CDR3 is CASSRIGQGVRGYTF. DNA for the CDR3: TGTGCCAGCAGTCGCATAGGACAGGGCGTCAGGGGCTACACCTTC.

The count of this clone is one. The rearrangement joins TRBV7-8 to TRBJ2-5; maybe TRBD2 (5 bases). CDR3 length: 14 residues. The V gene's germline CDR1 is SGHVS and CDR2 FQNEAQ. Trimming cost V 4 bases and J 7 bases, with 16 bases left between them. The CDR3 loop reads CASSSGPKGVTQYF. The CDR3 DNA is TGTGCCAGCAGCTCCGGGCCTAAGGGAGTGACCCAGTACTTC.

Only a few counts were recorded for this clone. The rearrangement joins TRBV19 to TRBJ1-1, with TRBD1 matching 10 bases. V lost 3 bases, J lost 0 bases, and 7 bases stayed unmatched. The CDR3 runs 17 residues. Germline V gene lookup returns CDR1 LNHDA and CDR2 SQIVND (reference sequence). DNA for the CDR3: TGTGCCAGTAGTATTTTGGGGACAGGGGCAATGAACACTGAAGCTTTCTTT. Protein: CASSILGTGAMNTEAFF.

About this clone itself: Distinct nucleotide sequences in the sample also encode this CDR3. V and J are TRBV19 and TRBJ2-3; the match to TRBD2 covers 9 bases. V shed 7 bases, J shed 2 bases, and the junction held 4 bases outside the gene matches. Germline V CDR1 and CDR2: LNHDA, SQIVND (reference sequence). There are 14 residues in the CDR3. Here the CDR3 reads CASMERGVTDTQYF. In DNA form, the CDR3 reads TGTGCCAGTATGGAGCGGGGGGTCACAGATACGCAGTATTTT.

This clone was counted between two and nine times. The V and J genes are TRBV20-1 and TRBJ1-2; no clear D gene. Germline V gene sequence: CDR1 DFQATT, CDR2 SNEGSKA (reference sequence). There are 9 residues in the CDR3. V lost 3 bases and J 7 bases, leaving 3 bases between the germline ends. CDR3 DNA: TGCAGTGCTAGCGTTGGCTACACCTTC. Encoded protein: CSASVGYTF.

The V gene is TRBV7-8, the J gene TRBJ2-2, with 7 bases matching TRBD1. There are 14 residues in the CDR3. J gave up 9 bases and V 4 bases, and 8 bases lay outside the gene matches. From germline, CDR1 is SGHVS and CDR2 FQNEAQ. CDR3 in DNA: TGTGCCAGCAGCTGGACGACAGGGCGGAGGGAGCTGTTTTTT. Amino acids: CASSWTTGRRELFF.

This chain uses TRBV28 with TRBJ2-5; D is possibly TRBD1 (6 bases). The end of the DNA aligns better with TRBJ2-7, so the J call may be wrong. This CDR3 has 14 amino acids. From germline, CDR1 is MDHEN and CDR2 SYDVKM. The CDR3: CASSRGGQIYEQYF. As DNA, the CDR3 is TGTGCCAGCAGCCGTGGTGGACAGATCTACGAGCAGTACTTC.

This chain links TRBV5-1 with TRBJ1-5; the D is unclear. The V and J ends lost 2 bases and 2 bases respectively, with 8 bases between them. This CDR3 has 14 residues. Per the germline V gene, CDR1 is SGHRS and CDR2 is YFSETQ. The CDR3 DNA reads as TGCGCCAGCAGCTTCGAGGGCGGCAATCAGCCCCAGCATTTT. Translated, it gives CASSFEGGNQPQHF.

This clone was seen only a few times. The CDR3 spells CAINRDSQETQYF. The CDR3 region has the DNA TGTGCCATCAACAGGGACAGCCAAGAGACCCAGTACTTC. The chain is built from TRBV10-3 and TRBJ2-5; 7 nucleotides line up with TRBD1. The CDR3 is 13 amino acids. V shed 7 bases and J 1 base; nucleotides not matched to a gene: 3. The V gene's germline CDR1 is ENHRY and CDR2 SYGVKD.

The CDR3 region has the DNA TGTGCCAGTAGTAAAGGGAGTAGATTAAGAGAGACCCAGTACTTC. Protein sequence: CASSKGSRLRETQYF. The chain employs TRBV19 and TRBJ2-5, with D possibly TRBD2 on 5 matching bases. This CDR3 is 15 amino acids long. Trimming left V 4 bases short and J 4 bases short, with 16 bases between. Germline lookup yields CDR1 LNHDA and CDR2 SQIVND (reference sequence).

This chain links TRBV7-2 with TRBJ1-1; 9 bases are a match to TRBD1. CDR1 SGHTA and CDR2 FQGNSA come from the germline V gene. Germline trimming cut 5 bases from V and 5 bases from J; bases unmatched to any gene: 12. The CDR3 totals 16 residues. This chain's CDR3 is CASSPTLTGGLTEAFF. In DNA form, the CDR3 reads TGTGCCAGCAGCCCTACTTTGACAGGGGGACTGACTGAAGCTTTCTTT.

This clone came up a few times. This chain connects TRBV30 to TRBJ2-4; weak D call: TRBD1 (6 bases). V was cut by 3 bases and J by 2 bases, with 11 bases left in between. The CDR3 contains 14 residues. Germline loops: CDR1 GTSNPN, CDR2 SVGIG (reference sequence). Here the CDR3 DNA reads TGTGCCTGGAGCAAGAGGGACACCAAAAACATTCAGTACTTC. Residues: CAWSKRDTKNIQYF.

To note about this clone: Other DNA sequences in this specimen translate into the identical CDR3. The V gene is TRBV5-1, the J gene TRBJ2-3; the D is unclear. Trimming took off 2 bases at V and 0 bases at J, with 4 bases between the two ends. In germline, CDR1 is SGHRS, CDR2 YFSETQ. The CDR3 is made up of 13 amino acids. CDR3 protein: CASSLTSTDTQYF. In DNA, the CDR3 is TGCGCCAGCAGCTTAACTAGCACAGATACGCAGTATTTT.

This chain joins TRBV5-1 and TRBJ2-5; 7 positions agree with TRBD1. V lost 3 bases to trimming and J lost 2 bases; unmatched junction nucleotides: 4. The CDR3 consists of 14 residues. Germline V gene lookup returns CDR1 SGHRS and CDR2 YFSETQ. CDR3 bases: TGCGCCAGCAGCTGGGGACAGCAACAAGAGACCCAGTACTTC. Translated: CASSWGQQQETQYF.